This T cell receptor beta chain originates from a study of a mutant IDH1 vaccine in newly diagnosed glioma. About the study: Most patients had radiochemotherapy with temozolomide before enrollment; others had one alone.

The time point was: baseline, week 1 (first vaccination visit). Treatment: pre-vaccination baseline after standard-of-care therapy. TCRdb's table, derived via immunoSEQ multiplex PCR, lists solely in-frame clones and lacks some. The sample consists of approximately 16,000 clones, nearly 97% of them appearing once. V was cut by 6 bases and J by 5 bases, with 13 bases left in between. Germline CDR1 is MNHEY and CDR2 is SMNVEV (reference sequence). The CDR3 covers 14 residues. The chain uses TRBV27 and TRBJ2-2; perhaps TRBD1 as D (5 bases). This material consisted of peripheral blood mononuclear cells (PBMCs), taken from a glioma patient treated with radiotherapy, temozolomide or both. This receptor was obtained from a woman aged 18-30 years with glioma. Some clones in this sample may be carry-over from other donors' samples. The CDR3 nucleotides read TGTGCCAGCAGCCCGGCAGGACAAACCGGGGAGCTGTTTTTT. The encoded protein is CASSPAGQTGELFF.